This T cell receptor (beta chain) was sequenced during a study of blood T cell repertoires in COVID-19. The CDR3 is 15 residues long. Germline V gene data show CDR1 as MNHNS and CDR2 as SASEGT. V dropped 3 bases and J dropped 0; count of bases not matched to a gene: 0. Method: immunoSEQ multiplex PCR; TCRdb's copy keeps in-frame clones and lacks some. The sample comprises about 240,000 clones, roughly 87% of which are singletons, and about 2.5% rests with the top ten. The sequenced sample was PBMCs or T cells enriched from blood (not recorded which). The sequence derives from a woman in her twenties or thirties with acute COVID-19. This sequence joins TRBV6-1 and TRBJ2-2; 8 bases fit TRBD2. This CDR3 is CASSDGGANTGELFF. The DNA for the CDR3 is TGTGCCAGCAGTGACGGGGGGGCGAACACCGGGGAGCTGTTTTTT.